A selection of T cell receptor beta chains follows, all from one sample in a study of blood T cell repertoires in COVID-19. Assay: immunoSEQ multiplex PCR; the TCRdb copy retains only in-frame clones and omits some. The data contain 50,000 to 75,000 clones, around 80% of them singletons. The sequenced sample consisted of peripheral blood. These receptors all stem from a man in his 60s with acute or convalescent COVID-19. CDR3s include the opening cysteine and the closing phenylalanine or tryptophan. D genes are given only for firm matches. Size is stated for part of the rows, as once, few or many counts, or as a class when the clone is expanded.

D gene,V gene,J gene,CDR3 length,clone size,CDR3 protein,CDR3 DNA
-,TRBV19,TRBJ1-1,14,-,CASANSFLNTEAFF,TGTGCCAGTGCGAACAGTTTCTTGAACACTGAAGCTTTCTTT
-,TRBV5-1,TRBJ1-2,15,-,CASSLASGGGYGYTF,TGCGCCAGCAGCTTGGCCAGCGGGGGAGGCTATGGCTACACCTTC
TRBD1,TRBV19,TRBJ1-6,15,once,CASSGMGQSGSPLHF,TGTGCCAGTAGTGGAATGGGACAGTCCGGTTCACCCCTCCACTTT
-,TRBV18,TRBJ2-3,16,-,CASSPPNRGGGDTQYF,TGTGCCAGCTCACCACCGAACCGGGGAGGTGGGGATACGCAGTATTTT
TRBD2,TRBV5-1,TRBJ2-5,14,-,CASSLELAGGPLYF,TGCGCCAGCAGCTTGGAATTGGCGGGAGGGCCATTATACTTC
-,TRBV7-9,TRBJ2-7,14,-,CASSLMGGGSEQYF,TGTGCCAGCAGCTTAATGGGAGGGGGGAGCGAGCAGTACTTC
TRBD2,TRBV7-3,TRBJ2-5,14,-,CASSPSGSRETQYF,TGTGCCAGCAGCCCTAGCGGGAGTCGGGAGACCCAGTACTTC
-,TRBV5-1,TRBJ2-4,16,-,CASSLVPGMAKNIQYF,TGCGCCAGCAGCTTGGTTCCAGGGATGGCCAAAAACATTCAGTACTTC
TRBD2,TRBV24-1,TRBJ2-5,13,-,CATLGGSPETQYF,TGTGCCACCCTCGGGGGGTCCCCAGAGACCCAGTACTTC
TRBD1,TRBV27,TRBJ1-4,15,once,CASSQTWTGNEKLFF,TGTGCCAGCAGCCAAACGTGGACAGGGAATGAAAAACTGTTTTTT
-,TRBV9,TRBJ1-2,12,-,CASSVEEGGYTF,TGTGCCAGCAGCGTAGAGGAGGGGGGCTACACCTTC
TRBD1,TRBV2,TRBJ1-2,14,-,CASGVATGGYGYTF,TGTGCCAGCGGGGTTGCGACAGGGGGCTATGGCTACACCTTC
TRBD2,TRBV11-1,TRBJ2-1,15,once,CASSVRTSRNNEQFF,TGTGCCAGCAGCGTTAGGACTAGTCGGAACAATGAGCAGTTCTTC
TRBD1,TRBV27,TRBJ2-7,13,-,CASRASQGYEQYF,TGTGCCAGCAGAGCCTCACAGGGGTACGAGCAGTACTTC
-,TRBV5-1,TRBJ1-4,14,-,CASSATATNEKLFF,TGCGCCAGCAGCGCGACAGCAACTAATGAAAAACTGTTTTTT
-,TRBV30,TRBJ2-5,10,-,CAWGKQTQYF,TGTGCCTGGGGTAAGCAGACCCAGTACTTC
TRBD1,TRBV24-1,TRBJ2-5,17,-,CATSDPSRTGTRETQYF,TGTGCCACCAGTGATCCCTCCAGGACAGGCACCAGGGAGACCCAGTACTTC
-,TRBV7-9,TRBJ2-7,14,-,CASSLGGHNYEQYF,TGTGCCAGCAGCTTAGGGGGGCATAACTACGAGCAGTACTTC
TRBD1,TRBV18,TRBJ2-7,15,-,CASSTGGTGFYEQYF,TGTGCCAGCTCAACGGGCGGGACAGGGTTCTACGAGCAGTACTTC
-,TRBV4-2,TRBJ2-3,13,few,CASSHGLGDTQYF,TGTGCCAGCAGCCACGGACTGGGGGATACGCAGTATTTT
-,TRBV12-3/TRBV12-4,TRBJ1-6,13,-,CASSLALRSPLHF,TGTGCCAGCAGTTTAGCGTTGCGGTCACCCCTCCACTTT
TRBD1,TRBV2,TRBJ1-5,15,-,CASSKGQNARQPQHF,TGTGCCAGCAGTAAGGGACAGAACGCACGGCAGCCCCAGCATTTT
-,TRBV4-1,TRBJ2-1,15,-,CASSQGGISYNEQFF,TGCGCCAGCAGCCAAGGGGGCATATCCTACAATGAGCAGTTCTTC
TRBD1,TRBV9,TRBJ1-1,17,-,CASSGGQGRPGDTEAFF,TGTGCCAGCAGCGGGGGACAGGGTCGTCCGGGAGACACTGAAGCTTTCTTT
-,TRBV11-2,TRBJ1-1,13,-,CASSVGHNTEAFF,TGTGCCAGCAGCGTAGGACACAACACTGAAGCTTTCTTT
TRBD2,TRBV27,TRBJ2-2,18,few,CASSFSGLAGGYTGELFF,TGTGCCAGCAGTTTTTCAGGACTAGCGGGAGGGTACACCGGGGAGCTGTTTTTT
TRBD2,TRBV14,TRBJ2-1,15,-,CASSQGLAGYNEQFF,TGTGCCAGCAGCCAAGGACTAGCGGGGTACAATGAGCAGTTCTTC
-,TRBV19,TRBJ1-6,13,-,CASTQNDNSPLHF,TGTGCCAGTACACAGAACGACAATTCACCCCTCCACTTT
TRBD1,TRBV6-5,TRBJ1-5,15,-,CASSLGQTSNQPQHF,TGTGCCAGCAGTCTGGGACAGACTAGCAATCAGCCCCAGCATTTT
-,TRBV14,TRBJ2-3,16,-,CASSQLGRTEADTQYF,TGTGCCAGCAGCCAGTTGGGGCGGACAGAGGCAGATACGCAGTATTTT
-,TRBV2,TRBJ2-3,14,-,CATSGHPSTDTQYF,TGTGCCACTTCTGGACACCCCAGCACAGATACGCAGTATTTT
-,TRBV5-1,TRBJ1-3,15,-,CASSLVPHSGNTIYF,TGCGCCAGCAGCTTGGTTCCCCACTCTGGAAACACCATATATTTT
-,TRBV4-2,TRBJ1-1,12,-,CASSLAGTEAFF,TGTGCCAGCAGCCTCGCGGGCACTGAAGCTTTCTTT
-,TRBV10-3,TRBJ2-7,14,few,CAISEGLNSYEQYF,TGTGCCATCAGTGAAGGACTAAACTCTTACGAGCAGTACTTC
-,TRBV9,TRBJ2-1,15,few,CASSVGGRTYNEQFF,TGTGCCAGCAGCGTAGGTGGGAGGACCTACAATGAGCAGTTCTTC
-,TRBV25-1,TRBJ2-7,14,-,CASSQGGFSYEQYF,TGTGCCAGCAGTCAAGGGGGTTTCTCCTACGAGCAGTACTTC